These 24 T cell receptor beta chains were all obtained from the same sample, sequenced in a study of blood T cell repertoires in COVID-19. Method: immunoSEQ multiplex PCR; TCRdb's copy keeps in-frame clones and lacks some. The sample has 350,000 to 450,000 clones, roughly 89% seen once. The sample comprised PBMCs or T cells enriched from blood (not recorded which). The origin of the receptors is a woman under 40 who had recovered from COVID-19.

The gene calls are TRBV29-1 and TRBJ1-1; 8 bases are a match to TRBD1. This CDR3 comprises 13 residues. Germline trimming cut 7 bases from V and 5 bases from J; bases unmatched to any gene: 9. Germline V gene data show CDR1 as SQVTM and CDR2 as ANQGSEA. The CDR3 loop is CSAKSDRVTEAFF. The CDR3 bases are TGCAGCGCCAAATCGGACAGGGTAACTGAAGCTTTCTTT.

As DNA, the CDR3 is TGTGCCAGTAGTGGAACCGGGACTTTCTCCTACAATGAGCAGTTCTTC. Translating gives CASSGTGTFSYNEQFF. V usage is TRBV19 and J usage is TRBJ2-1, with D possibly TRBD2 on 6 matching bases. The germline V gene encodes CDR1 LNHDA and CDR2 SQIVND (reference sequence). V was shortened by 5 bases and J by 0 bases, with 14 bases between the two germline ends. The CDR3 has 16 residues.

The V and J genes are TRBV2 and TRBJ2-4; 10 nucleotides match TRBD1. V lost 6 bases and J lost 3; bases outside the gene matches: 17. CDR3 length: 19 amino acids. CDR1 and CDR2 from the germline V gene are SNHLY and FYNNEI. The CDR3 nucleotides read TGTGCCAGCAGAAATCCCGGGACAGGGGCCTCCAGAGGCAAAAACATTCAGTACTTC. Residues: CASRNPGTGASRGKNIQYF.

The J gene is TRBJ2-7, the V gene TRBV7-3; 8 bases agree with TRBD2. This CDR3 is 13 amino acids long. V gave up 6 bases and J gave up 3 bases; unmatched junction bases: 4. Germline lookup yields CDR1 SGHTA and CDR2 FQGTGA. As DNA, the CDR3 is TGTGCCAGCAGGAGCGGGAGCGGCTACGAGCAGTACTTC. Encoded protein: CASRSGSGYEQYF. The full variable domain, rest sourced from reference TRBV7-3 and TRBJ2-7, is GAGVSQTPSNKVTEKGKYVELRCDPISGHTALYWYRQSLGQGPEFLIYFQGTGAADDSGLPNDRFFAVRPEGSVSTLKIQRTERGDSAVYLCASRSGSGYEQYFGPGTRLTVT.

This rearrangement joins TRBV3-1 (or the pseudogene TRBV3-2) to TRBJ2-1, with TRBD2 matching 7 bases. In germline, CDR1 is LGHDT, CDR2 YNNKEL (reference sequence). This CDR3 has 17 amino acids. J was trimmed by 8 bases and V by 0 bases; bases with no gene match: 13. CDR3 amino acids: CASSQEGTGTNIYEQFF. The CDR3 DNA sequence: TGTGCCAGCAGCCAAGAGGGGACCGGGACTAACATATATGAGCAGTTCTTC.

The chain couples TRBV15 to TRBJ1-1; no reliable D call. In germline, CDR1 is LNHNV, CDR2 YYDKDF (reference sequence). V gave up 1 base and J gave up 8 bases, with 5 bases separating them. CDR3 length: 11 residues. The CDR3: CATSRGAEAFF. The CDR3 DNA reads as TGTGCCACCAGCAGAGGGGCAGAAGCTTTCTTT.

The chain recombines TRBV24-1 with TRBJ2-6, with D perhaps matching TRBD1 (6 bases). This CDR3 has 18 residues. Per the germline V gene, CDR1 is KGHDR and CDR2 is SFDVKD. Trimming pared 2 bases from V and 0 bases from J, leaving 13 bases between. As DNA, the CDR3 is TGTGCCACCAGTGATTGGGGAACAGGGACCTCTGGGGCCAACGTCCTGACTTTC. This encodes CATSDWGTGTSGANVLTF.

The chain has TRBV19 and TRBJ2-5; possibly TRBD2 for D (5 bases). CDR1 and CDR2 (germline): LNHDA, SQIVND (reference sequence). This CDR3 is built from 18 residues. Trimming removed 5 bases at V and 0 bases at J, with 22 bases between. The CDR3 here is CASSAFRLRAPYQETQYF. CDR3 DNA sequence: TGTGCCAGTAGTGCCTTCCGGTTGAGGGCACCGTACCAAGAGACCCAGTACTTC.

The chain joins TRBV7-2 to TRBJ1-2, with D hard to call. V lost 3 bases and J lost 2, with 10 bases in between. The germline V gene encodes CDR1 SGHTA and CDR2 FQGNSA. The CDR3 contains 14 residues. The DNA for the CDR3 is TGTGCCAGCAGCTTTGATGACACAAACTATGGCTACACCTTC. Its translation is CASSFDDTNYGYTF.

V is TRBV5-4 and J is TRBJ1-2, with D unclear. The CDR3 is made up of 13 amino acids. With 0 bases removed from V and 2 bases from J, the gap between germline ends came to 5 bases. Germline loops: CDR1 SGHNT, CDR2 YYREEE (reference sequence). This CDR3 is CASSLVANYGYTF. CDR3 nucleotide sequence: TGTGCCAGCAGCTTGGTAGCAAACTATGGCTACACCTTC. Full variable domain (rest looked up from reference TRBV5-4 and TRBJ1-2): ETGVTQSPTHLIKTRGQQVTLRCSSQSGHNTVSWYQQALGQGPQFIFQYYREEENGRGNFPPRFSGLQFPNYSSELNVNALELDDSALYLCASSLVANYGYTFGSGTRLTVV.

V is TRBV7-9 and J is TRBJ1-1; 11 nucleotides align to TRBD1. The CDR3 has 14 amino acids. CDR1 is SEHNR and CDR2 is FQNEAQ in the germline V gene (reference sequence). Trimming took 5 bases from V and 6 from J; bases not matched to a gene: 5. CDR3 protein: CASSPGQGASEAFF. The CDR3 bases are TGTGCCAGCAGCCCAGGACAGGGGGCGTCTGAAGCTTTCTTT. The whole variable domain, filled in from reference TRBV7-9 and TRBJ1-1, reads DTGVSQNPRHKITKRGQNVTFRCDPISEHNRLYWYRQTLGQGPEFLTYFQNEAQLEKSRLLSDRFSAERPKGSFSTLEIQRTEQGDSAMYLCASSPGQGASEAFFGQGTRLTVV.

CDR3 bases: TGTGCCTGGGACAGGGTCCTCAATGAGCAGTTCTTC. Translation gives CAWDRVLNEQFF. V gene TRBV30 combines with J gene TRBJ2-1, with 7 nucleotides matching TRBD1. Unmatched junction bases numbered 4, after V lost 5 bases and J lost 6 bases. In germline, CDR1 is GTSNPN, CDR2 SVGIG (reference sequence). The CDR3 totals 12 residues.

The rearrangement links TRBV7-2 to TRBJ2-7; 7 bases match TRBD2. Germline V gene sequence: CDR1 SGHTA, CDR2 FQGNSA. This CDR3 spans 15 amino acids. After removal of 1 base from V and 3 bases from J, the junction contained 6 bases not matched to a gene. CDR3 protein: CASSLVTTSIYEQYF. CDR3 DNA: TGTGCCAGCAGCTTAGTAACGACTAGCATCTACGAGCAGTACTTC.

The rearrangement joins TRBV7-2 to TRBJ2-3; 11 bases are a match to TRBD2. V dropped 5 bases and J dropped 3; count of bases not matched to a gene: 4. The CDR3 loop spans 15 amino acids. From germline, CDR1 is SGHTA and CDR2 FQGNSA. In nucleotides, the CDR3 is TGTGCCAGCAGCCCGCCTAGCGGGGGGACAGATACGCAGTATTTT. Translating gives CASSPPSGGTDTQYF.

The J gene is TRBJ2-7, the V gene TRBV7-8, with 8 bases lining up with TRBD1. Germline V gene data show CDR1 as SGHVS and CDR2 as FQNEAQ. V dropped 5 bases and J dropped 4; count of bases not matched to a gene: 10. CDR3 length equals 15 residues. CDR3 region: CASSPQTGVAYEQYF. CDR3 sequence (DNA): TGTGCCAGCAGCCCACAGACAGGGGTCGCGTACGAGCAGTACTTC.

This clone came up once. The chain joins TRBV9 to TRBJ2-1; TRBD2 aligns across 10 bases. Germline assignment: CDR1 SGDLS and CDR2 YYNGEE. After removal of 2 bases from V and 9 bases from J, the junction contained 14 bases not matched to a gene. CDR3 size: 17 residues. The CDR3 sequence is CASSVSGTSVNFGEQFF. As DNA, the CDR3 is TGTGCCAGCAGCGTTTCCGGGACTAGCGTTAATTTTGGTGAGCAGTTCTTC. The variable domain in full, with the rest retrieved from reference TRBV9 and TRBJ2-1, is DSGVTQTPKHLITATGQRVTLRCSPRSGDLSVYWYQQSLDQGLQFLIQYYNGEERAKGNILERFSAQQFPDLHSELNLSSLELGDSALYFCASSVSGTSVNFGEQFFGPGTRLTVL.

This clone was seen only a few times. The genes are TRBV5-1 and TRBJ2-7; D gene unclear. The CDR3 consists of 14 residues. V gave up 3 bases and J gave up 2 bases, with 12 bases separating them. Germline lookup yields CDR1 SGHRS and CDR2 YFSETQ. The CDR3, as DNA: TGCGCCAGCAGCTCACTGCCTGACACCTACGAGCAGTACTTC. The encoded protein is CASSSLPDTYEQYF.

As DNA, the CDR3 is TGTGCCAGCAGTTTATCGTCAGGGGACACCACCTACGAGCAGTACTTC. It specifies CASSLSSGDTTYEQYF. The chain combines TRBV27 with TRBJ2-7, with a possible D match to TRBD1 (6 bases). Germline loops: CDR1 MNHEY, CDR2 SMNVEV (reference sequence). Trimming took off 0 bases at V and 2 bases at J, with 14 bases between the two ends. The length of the CDR3 is 16 residues.

The chain is built from TRBV7-3 and TRBJ1-1; D is undetermined. CDR1 SGHTA and CDR2 FQGTGA come from the germline V gene. V lost 1 base and J 4 bases, leaving 10 bases between the germline ends. The CDR3 contains 14 residues. CDR3 sequence (DNA): TGTGCCAGCAGCTTAAATTCAGGCAGCACTGAAGCTTTCTTT. Its translation: CASSLNSGSTEAFF.

The rearrangement uses TRBV13 and TRBJ1-1; 9 nucleotides agree with TRBD1. This CDR3 contains 16 residues. V shed 5 bases and J 6 bases; nucleotides not matched to a gene: 13. Looked up from germline, CDR1 is PRHDT and CDR2 is FYEKMQ (reference sequence). The CDR3 DNA follows: TGTGCCAGCAGCCACTTGCCCGGGGACAGGGCCCCTGAAGCTTTCTTT. Protein sequence: CASSHLPGDRAPEAFF.

The CDR3 sequence: CASSQLPGGNYEQYF. For the CDR3, the DNA is TGTGCCAGCAGCCAACTTCCGGGAGGTAACTACGAGCAGTACTTC. The chain has TRBV3-1 (or the pseudogene TRBV3-2) and TRBJ2-7; 7 bases agree with TRBD2. CDR1 LGHDT and CDR2 YNNKEL come from the germline V gene (reference sequence). The V segment lost 2 bases and the J segment 3 bases; nucleotides outside the gene matches: 7. The CDR3 covers 15 residues.

The chain combines TRBV11-2 with TRBJ2-5; maybe TRBD2 (6 bases). Germline values: CDR1 SGHAT, CDR2 FQNNGV. Trimming pared 4 bases from V and 4 bases from J, leaving 22 bases between. The CDR3 covers 17 residues. CDR3 amino acids: CASSSLGRTVGGETQYF. CDR3 coding DNA: TGTGCCAGCAGCTCTCTAGGGCGGACGGTGGGGGGAGAGACCCAGTACTTC.

This clone was seen a few times. The chain links TRBV24-1 to TRBJ1-3; TRBD1 agrees at 7 bases. This CDR3 contains 18 residues. CDR1 is KGHDR and CDR2 is SFDVKD in the germline V gene. The ends lost 4 bases at V and 2 bases at J; junction bases unmatched: 13. The CDR3: CATSEQVYRGRAGNTIYF. CDR3 bases: TGTGCCACCAGTGAGCAAGTCTACAGGGGAAGGGCTGGAAACACCATATATTTT.

The chain carries TRBV19 and TRBJ2-1; the match to TRBD2 covers 10 bases. Germline V gene lookup returns CDR1 LNHDA and CDR2 SQIVND (reference sequence). The CDR3 has 13 residues. The V segment lost 5 bases and the J segment 8 bases; nucleotides outside the gene matches: 3. The CDR3 region has the DNA TGTGCCAGTAGTCTCGGACTAGCGGATGAGCAGTTCTTC. The encoded protein is CASSLGLADEQFF.